This T cell receptor beta chain came from a study of T cells in Graves' hyperthyroidism and ophthalmopathy. In this sample, this clonotype turned up a few times. The CDR3 regions of TCR beta were amplified from RNA transcripts. HTBI primers were employed in a first-round RT-PCR of the TCR CDR3. MiXCR, run by TCRdb on the multiplex PCR reads, gives a single entry per CDR3 protein. This sample yields 350,000 or so distinct CDR3 sequences, of which around a sixth are seen a single time; around 54% belongs to the top ten. The CDR3 totals 13 residues. Germline loops: CDR1 LNHDA, CDR2 SQIVND (reference sequence). Trimming shortened V by 10 bases and J by 0 bases, and 10 bases separated the two germline ends.

This TCR was recovered from a woman aged 45-65 years with Graves' hyperthyroidism. This chain joins TRBV19 and TRBJ1-5, with a possible D match to TRBD1 (5 bases). The sequenced sample was blood. The CDR3 bases are TGTGCCACGAATGGGGGTAGCAATCAGCCCCAGCATTTT. This gives the protein CATNGGSNQPQHF.